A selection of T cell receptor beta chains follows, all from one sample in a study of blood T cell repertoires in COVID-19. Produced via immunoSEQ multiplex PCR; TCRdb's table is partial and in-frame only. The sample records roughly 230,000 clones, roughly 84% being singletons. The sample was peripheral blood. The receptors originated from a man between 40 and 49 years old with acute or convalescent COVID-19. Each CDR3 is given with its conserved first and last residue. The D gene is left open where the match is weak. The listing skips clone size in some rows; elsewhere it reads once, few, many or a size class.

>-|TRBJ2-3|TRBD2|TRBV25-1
TGTGCCAGCCGATGGACTAGCGGGAGTTCAGATACGCAGTATTTT
CASRWTSGSSDTQYF
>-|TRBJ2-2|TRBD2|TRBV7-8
TGTGCCAGCAGGGGACTAGCGTCCACCGGGGAGCTGTTTTTT
CASRGLASTGELFF
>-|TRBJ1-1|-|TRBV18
TGTGCCAGCTCACCAGGGGGGGCCTTGAACACTGAAGCTTTCTTT
CASSPGGALNTEAFF
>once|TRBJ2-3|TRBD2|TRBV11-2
TGTGCCAGCAGTTTGAGGACTAGCGGGGGTAGCACAGATACGCAGTATTTT
CASSLRTSGGSTDTQYF
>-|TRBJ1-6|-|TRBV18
TGTGCCAGCTCACCACCGACCCAGGGTGGGTCACCCCTCCACTTT
CASSPPTQGGSPLHF
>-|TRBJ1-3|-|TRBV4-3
TGCGCCAGCAGCCAAGATTATGAGGGAAACACCATATATTTT
CASSQDYEGNTIYF
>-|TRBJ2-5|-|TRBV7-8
TGTGCCAGCAGCTTAACAGGGACGGGGCCCGAGACCCAGTACTTC
CASSLTGTGPETQYF
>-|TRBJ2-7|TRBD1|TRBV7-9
TGTGCCAGCAGCTTCAAACAGGGGGTCTTTTACGAGCAGTACTTC
CASSFKQGVFYEQYF
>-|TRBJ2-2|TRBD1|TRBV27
TGTGCCAGCAGTTTTGACAGGGACGGGGAGCTGTTTTTT
CASSFDRDGELFF
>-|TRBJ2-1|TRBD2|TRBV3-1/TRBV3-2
TGTGCCAGCAGCCAAGATCGGATAGCGGGAGGCCATGAGCAGTTCTTC
CASSQDRIAGGHEQFF
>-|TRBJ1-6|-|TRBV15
TGTGCCACCAGCAGTGAAGGCGGGGGAGGGAATTCACCCCTCCACTTT
CATSSEGGGGNSPLHF
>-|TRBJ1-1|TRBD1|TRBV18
TGTGCCAGCTCCCGCGGGACAGGGGAAATGAACACTGAAGCTTTCTTT
CASSRGTGEMNTEAFF
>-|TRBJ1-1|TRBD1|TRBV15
TGTGCCACCAGCAGCGACAGGGCGAGGACTGAAGCTTTCTTT
CATSSDRARTEAFF
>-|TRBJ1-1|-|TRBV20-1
TGCAGTGCCGAGCGGGACACTGAAGCTTTCTTT
CSAERDTEAFF
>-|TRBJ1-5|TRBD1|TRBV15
TGTGCCACCAGCAGGGAAGGACAGGTTTATTCTCAGCCCCAGCATTTT
CATSREGQVYSQPQHF
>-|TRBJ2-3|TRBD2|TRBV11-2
TGTGCCAGCAGCTCTCTAGCGGGGGTGGCAGATACGCAGTATTTT
CASSSLAGVADTQYF
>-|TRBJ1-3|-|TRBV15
TGTGCCACCAGCAGGAGAGAGGGAGACACCATATATTTT
CATSRREGDTIYF